Many counts were recorded for the clone carrying this T cell receptor (beta chain). The antigen is not known. This specimen belongs to a study of beta chain features in type 1 diabetes. Study information: Summed over all samples, the examined sorted cells came to 85 million to 140 million.

It was via CD45RO/CCR7/CD25/CD127/CD95/CD27 that CD4+ naive, central memory, regulatory and stem cell-like memory cells were sorted. Study-level points and caveats: Sequencing from cDNA could over-represent high-TCR-expressing cells.

The entirety of the isolated RNA underwent reverse transcription, so expressed TCRB transcripts were sequenced. Using immunoSEQ multiplex PCR, the repertoire was profiled, and TCRdb retains in-frame clones only, with some absent. The repertoire consists of 120,000 to 150,000 clones, with 10% occurring once and the leading ten covering approximately 1.3%. CDR1 MDHEN and CDR2 SYDVKM come from the germline V gene. Deletions cut 4 bases from V and 10 bases from J, with 11 bases between. The CDR3 contains 12 residues. The receptor comes from a man between 18 and 35 years old in good health. Sequenced: naive CD4+ T cells from blood. The chain combines TRBV28 with TRBJ2-1; D perhaps matches TRBD2 (5 bases). The DNA of the CDR3 is TGTGCCAGCAGTTACTCGGGGAAGGAGCAGTTCTTC. Its protein product is CASSYSGKEQFF.